This T cell receptor beta chain came from a study of T cells in Graves' hyperthyroidism and ophthalmopathy. No ophthalmopathy progression within 18 months constituted stable Graves' hyperthyroidism. From more than 9.5 ml of fresh peripheral blood, PBMCs were isolated. This CDR3 spans 12 amino acids. The V and J ends lost 4 bases and 4 bases respectively, with 6 bases between them. Germline V gene lookup returns CDR1 LNHDA and CDR2 SQIVND (reference sequence). TCR beta CDR3 regions were amplified from RNA transcripts. When the TCR CDR3 underwent first-round RT-PCR, the HTBI primer set was used. TCRdb itself ran the multiplex PCR reads through MiXCR, one entry per CDR3 protein. Among some 440,000 distinct CDR3 sequences listed, 15% to 17% were seen once.

J is TRBJ2-3 and V is TRBV19; D is undetermined. The receptor's source is a woman between 18 and 30 years old with Graves' hyperthyroidism. The sequencing input was blood. The CDR3 spells CASSRVPDTQYF. DNA for the CDR3: TGTGCCAGTAGTAGGGTCCCAGATACGCAGTATTTT.